This entry lists 28 T cell receptor beta chains sequenced from one sample in a study of blood T cell repertoires in COVID-19. The data were produced by immunoSEQ multiplex PCR, yet TCRdb's version contains in-frame clones alone and is incomplete. This sample has 350,000 or so clones, with roughly 90% found just once. The specimen was PBMCs or T cells enriched from blood (not recorded which). All receptors come from a woman in her 30s who had been exposed to COVID-19.

The rearrangement uses TRBV12-3 or TRBV12-4 and TRBJ2-2; D is unclear. V shed 5 bases and J shed 8 bases, with 6 bases lying between them. CDR3 size: 11 residues. For the CDR3, the DNA is TGTGCCAGCAGTGGTCGGGGGGAGCTGTTTTTT. Translated, it gives CASSGRGELFF.

The CDR3: CASSRGQSSYEQYF. In DNA form, the CDR3 reads TGTGCCAGCAGCCGAGGACAGAGCTCCTACGAGCAGTACTTC. V and J are TRBV3-1 (or the pseudogene TRBV3-2) and TRBJ2-7, with TRBD1 as a possible D gene (6 bases). Germline V CDR1 and CDR2: LGHDT, YNNKEL (reference sequence). This CDR3 contains 14 residues. V lost 4 bases to trimming and J lost 0 bases, with 10 bases between them.

The chain links TRBV2 to TRBJ2-7, with D possibly being TRBD2 (6 bases). Between the trimmed V and J ends, which lost 5 bases and 3 bases, there was a span of 14 bases. The CDR3 contains 14 residues. Germline V gene lookup returns CDR1 SNHLY and CDR2 FYNNEI. The CDR3 DNA follows: TGTGCCAGCAGTCTCCGGGAGCGCTACTACGAGCAGTACTTC. Its translation is CASSLRERYYEQYF.

This clone was detected only once. The chain combines TRBV2 with TRBJ1-1; D might be TRBD1 (5 bases). The CDR3 is 11 amino acids. The germline V gene encodes CDR1 SNHLY and CDR2 FYNNEI. Trimming pared 10 bases from V and 2 bases from J, leaving 8 bases between. CDR3 coding DNA: TGTGCCATAGGGGATAACACTGAAGCTTTCTTT. This encodes CAIGDNTEAFF.

This clone showed up just once. The rearrangement links TRBV7-8 to TRBJ1-5, with TRBD1 identical over 7 bases. Germline V gives CDR1 SGHVS, CDR2 FQNEAQ. Trimming at V came to 2 bases and at J to 1 base, leaving 14 bases not matched to a gene. There are 19 residues in the CDR3. The CDR3 bases are TGTGCCAGCAGCTTAAGGGCATCCTCGACAGGGTACAGCAATCAGCCCCAGCATTTT. Protein: CASSLRASSTGYSNQPQHF.

The J gene is TRBJ1-2, the V gene TRBV7-3; a weak D match, TRBD1 (5 bases). V was shortened by 5 bases and J by 1 base, with 14 bases between the two germline ends. This CDR3 is 15 amino acids long. In germline, CDR1 is SGHTA, CDR2 FQGTGA. CDR3 bases: TGTGCCAGCAGCCCTGGGGCTCCCCTTAACTATGGCTACACCTTC. This sequence encodes CASSPGAPLNYGYTF.

This clone was found once. The V call is TRBV10-2, the J call TRBJ2-3; D is unclear. The CDR3 covers 15 residues. The V end lost 8 bases, the J end lost 5 bases, and 20 bases lay between the germline ends. The germline gives CDR1 WSHSY, CDR2 SAAADI. CDR3 in DNA: TGCGCCAGCGTAACCGGGTTCGAGTTCTTAGATACGCAGTATTTT. This gives the protein CASVTGFEFLDTQYF.

The chain recombines TRBV5-8 with TRBJ2-1; tentatively, D is TRBD2 (6 bases). The CDR3 covers 15 residues. Germline assignment: CDR1 SGHTS and CDR2 YDEGEE. The V and J ends lost 0 bases and 6 bases respectively, with 13 bases between them. In nucleotides, the CDR3 is TGTGCCAGCAGCTTGGCTGGACTACGCGGCAATGAGCAGTTCTTC. It translates to CASSLAGLRGNEQFF.

This rearrangement joins TRBV5-1 to TRBJ1-2, with D possibly being TRBD1 (6 bases). The germline V and J ends were trimmed by 4 bases and 3 bases, with 13 bases remaining between them. From germline, CDR1 is SGHRS and CDR2 YFSETQ. The CDR3 spans 14 residues. The CDR3 loop is CASSPPDSYYGYTF. For the CDR3, the DNA is TGCGCCAGCAGCCCCCCGGACAGCTACTATGGCTACACCTTC.

This clone was seen only a few times. The V gene is TRBV29-1, the J gene TRBJ2-7, with a weak D call TRBD1 (6 bases). Germline loops: CDR1 SQVTM, CDR2 ANQGSEA. The CDR3 sequence is 14 residues long. Trimming removed 6 bases from V and 2 bases from J, with 17 bases in between. CDR3 protein: CSVARQVGTYEQYF. As DNA, the CDR3 is TGCAGCGTAGCTAGACAGGTCGGTACCTACGAGCAGTACTTC.

The V gene is TRBV3-1 (or the pseudogene TRBV3-2), the J gene TRBJ1-5, with no clear D. Germline CDR1 is LGHDT and CDR2 is YNNKEL (reference sequence). The V and J ends lost 1 base and 6 bases respectively, with 7 bases between them. The length of the CDR3 is 13 residues. The CDR3 reads CASSQGPGQPQHF. The CDR3 DNA follows: TGTGCCAGCAGCCAAGGTCCCGGTCAGCCCCAGCATTTT.

The CDR3 nucleotides read TGTGCCAGTAGACGGGGTGGAGGAGAGACCCAGTACTTC. It codes for CASRRGGGETQYF. The chain uses TRBV14 and TRBJ2-5; tentatively, D is TRBD2 (5 bases). This CDR3 region has 13 residues. CDR1 and CDR2 (germline): SGHDN, FVKESK. Trimming removed 9 bases at V and 4 bases at J, with 15 bases between.

The rearrangement joins TRBV19 to TRBJ1-5; D not resolved. The V gene lost 3 bases and the J gene lost 2 bases, with 8 bases spanning the gap. This CDR3 is built from 14 residues. Germline V gene data show CDR1 as LNHDA and CDR2 as SQIVND (reference sequence). CDR3 nucleotides: TGTGCCAGTAGTATCTCCTCGGGCAATCAGCCCCAGCATTTT. Its protein is CASSISSGNQPQHF.

V and J are TRBV27 and TRBJ1-1; TRBD1 matches 8 bases. Germline V CDR1 and CDR2: MNHEY, SMNVEV (reference sequence). The V gene end was trimmed by 5 bases and the J gene end by 4 bases; junction bases not matched to a gene: 9. The CDR3 consists of 15 residues. DNA for the CDR3: TGTGCCAGCAGTCCCTTTGGACAGGGTGGCACTGAAGCTTTCTTT. Translating it yields CASSPFGQGGTEAFF.

The chain has TRBV12-3 or TRBV12-4 and TRBJ2-7; 8 nucleotides line up with TRBD2. V shed 7 bases, J shed 7 bases, and the junction held 6 bases outside the gene matches. The CDR3 runs 12 residues. This CDR3 reads CASKEGGREQYF. The DNA for the CDR3 is TGTGCCAGCAAGGAGGGCGGGAGGGAGCAGTACTTC.

As regards this clone: Other DNA sequences in this specimen translate into the identical CDR3. The chain has TRBV5-1 and TRBJ2-7; 7 bases map to TRBD2. The CDR3 sequence is 13 residues long. Germline V gene data show CDR1 as SGHRS and CDR2 as YFSETQ. The junction had 4 bases not matched to a gene; V was cut back by 5 bases and J by 2 bases. The CDR3 spells CASRAGETYEQYF. CDR3 in DNA: TGCGCCAGCAGGGCGGGGGAAACCTACGAGCAGTACTTC.

The V gene is TRBV10-2, the J gene TRBJ1-1; no clear D gene. Trimming pared 7 bases from V and 0 bases from J, leaving 9 bases between. CDR3 length equals 13 residues. Germline V lookup: CDR1 WSHSY, CDR2 SAAADI. This CDR3 is CASKRQMNTEAFF. CDR3 nucleotides: TGCGCCAGCAAGCGGCAAATGAACACTGAAGCTTTCTTT.

The genes are TRBV19 and TRBJ1-5, with D perhaps TRBD1 (5 bases). V was trimmed by 5 bases and J by 6 bases, leaving 20 bases between them. In germline, CDR1 is LNHDA, CDR2 SQIVND (reference sequence). The CDR3 is made up of 16 amino acids. CDR3 residues: CASSARGEGTGQPQHF. The CDR3 coding sequence is TGTGCCAGTAGTGCCCGGGGGGAGGGAACGGGTCAGCCCCAGCATTTT.

This chain uses TRBV10-2 with TRBJ1-5, with D hard to call. CDR1 and CDR2 (germline): WSHSY, SAAADI. The CDR3 is made up of 15 amino acids. V lost 0 bases, J lost 7 bases, and 13 bases lay in between. CDR3 in amino acids: CASSESLSLEQPQHF. CDR3 in DNA: TGCGCCAGCAGTGAGTCTTTGAGTTTGGAGCAGCCCCAGCATTTT.

The chain recombines TRBV7-9 with TRBJ1-1, with 9 bases identical to TRBD1. V trimming: 5 bases; J trimming: 5 bases; junction bases outside the gene matches: 9. From germline, CDR1 is SEHNR and CDR2 FQNEAQ (reference sequence). This CDR3 region has 15 residues. CDR3 in amino acids: CASSRPGTGKTEAFF. As DNA, the CDR3 is TGTGCCAGCAGCCGCCCCGGGACAGGGAAGACTGAAGCTTTCTTT.

This clone has a single count. This rearrangement joins TRBV3-1 (or the pseudogene TRBV3-2) to TRBJ1-5, with a weak D call TRBD1 (5 bases). CDR1 LGHDT and CDR2 YNNKEL come from the germline V gene (reference sequence). Trimming cost V 1 base and J 4 bases, with 11 bases left between them. This CDR3 spans 15 amino acids. CDR3 protein: CASSQGQGKNQPQHF. CDR3 DNA: TGTGCCAGCAGCCAAGGGCAGGGAAAAAATCAGCCCCAGCATTTT.

This chain links TRBV7-3 with TRBJ2-5, with 11 bases matching TRBD2. This CDR3 has 14 residues. CDR1 SGHTA and CDR2 FQGTGA come from the germline V gene. The V and J ends lost 5 bases and 4 bases, in that order; junction bases with no gene match: 3. The CDR3, as DNA: TGTGCCAGCAGCCCCGGGACTAGCGGAGAGACCCAGTACTTC. Amino acid sequence: CASSPGTSGETQYF.

This chain links TRBV27 with TRBJ1-1; 8 bases line up with TRBD1. Trimming removed 5 bases from V and 9 bases from J; junction bases left unmatched: 5. Looked up from germline, CDR1 is MNHEY and CDR2 is SMNVEV (reference sequence). The CDR3 covers 12 residues. CDR3: CASSPSGGKAFF. DNA of the CDR3: TGTGCCAGCAGTCCCTCAGGGGGCAAAGCTTTCTTT.

This chain links TRBV29-1 with TRBJ2-5, with D possibly being TRBD2 (5 bases). V lost 3 bases and J lost 2, with 13 bases in between. Germline CDR1 reads SQVTM; CDR2 reads ANQGSEA. The length of the CDR3 is 14 residues. Written as DNA, the CDR3 is TGCAGCGTTGACGGGGTGCTAGGGCAAGAGACCCAGTACTTC. Protein product: CSVDGVLGQETQYF.

V gene TRBV28 combines with J gene TRBJ2-7; 11 bases fit TRBD2. There are 15 residues in the CDR3. V was clipped by 3 bases and J by 2 bases; unmatched bases: 3. Germline CDR1 MDHEN, CDR2 SYDVKM. The CDR3 spells CASSFSGRATYEQYF. CDR3 bases: TGTGCCAGCAGTTTTAGCGGGAGGGCGACCTACGAGCAGTACTTC.

On this clone itself: Other DNA sequences in the same sample also yield this CDR3. The chain combines TRBV30 with TRBJ2-3, with 8 bases fitting TRBD2. Trimming removed 4 bases from V and 0 bases from J; junction bases left unmatched: 0. The CDR3 contains 13 residues. Looked up from germline, CDR1 is GTSNPN and CDR2 is SVGIG (reference sequence). CDR3: CAWTSGSTDTQYF. CDR3 nucleotides: TGTGCCTGGACTAGCGGGAGCACAGATACGCAGTATTTT. Looking up the rest from reference TRBV30 and TRBJ2-3 gives the full variable domain: SQTIHQWPATLVQPVGSPLSLECTVEGTSNPNLYWYRQAAGRGLQLLFYSVGIGQISSEVPQNLSASRPQDRQFILSSKKLLLSDSGFYLCAWTSGSTDTQYFGPGTRLTVL.

V usage is TRBV14 and J usage is TRBJ1-2, with D hard to call. The V gene lost 5 bases and the J gene lost 8 bases, with 9 bases spanning the gap. Germline CDR1 and CDR2: SGHDN and FVKESK. The length of the CDR3 is 11 residues. The CDR3 sequence is CASSSNGGYTF. The CDR3 region has the DNA TGTGCCAGCAGCTCGAACGGGGGCTACACCTTC.

This chain joins TRBV27 and TRBJ1-1, with a tentative D call TRBD1 (6 bases). Trimming left V 7 bases short and J 1 base short, with 16 bases between. Germline V gives CDR1 MNHEY, CDR2 SMNVEV (reference sequence). The CDR3 contains 15 residues. CDR3 in DNA: TGTGCCAGCACGTCAGGCAGGGGAACGAACACTGAAGCTTTCTTT. It yields the protein CASTSGRGTNTEAFF.